Presented here are 16 T cell receptor beta chains from one specimen sequenced in a study of T cells in Graves' hyperthyroidism and ophthalmopathy (dated by TCRdb to 2018 to 2020). Receptors were amplified or captured by multiplex PCR. Sequenced using an Illumina HiSeq 2000. The TCR beta CDR3 regions were amplified from the RNA transcripts. For the first round of RT-PCR on the TCR CDR3, the HTBI primer set was used together with the Qiagen OneStep RT-PCR kit. TCRdb reprocessing: public reads trimmed at Q25 with fastp, clones called with MiXCR, in-frame beta chains kept. Identical CDR3 proteins give one entry, which carries the most common genes and DNA. Across this sample there are under 300,000 distinct CDR3 sequences, with 13% to 15% seen only once. The top ten clones comprise around 30% of the sample. The source material was blood. The receptor source for this set is a woman between 45 and 65 years old with Graves' hyperthyroidism that later progressed to Graves' ophthalmopathy.

There are many counts of this clonotype. CDR3 sequence (DNA): TGTGCCAGCAGCCCCGTCGGGGGGACTCAAGGTCACAATGAGCAGTTCTTC. This sequence encodes CASSPVGGTQGHNEQFF. The chain links TRBV5-6 to TRBJ2-1; 7 bases are shared with TRBD2. This CDR3 has 17 residues. The V and J ends lost 4 bases and 5 bases, in that order; junction bases with no gene match: 15. From germline, CDR1 is SGHDT and CDR2 YYEEEE.

This clonotype was seen many times. The chain links TRBV20-1 to TRBJ2-1, with D unclear. This CDR3 comprises 12 residues. V lost 3 bases and J 7 bases, leaving 10 bases between the germline ends. Germline V gene sequence: CDR1 DFQATT, CDR2 SNEGSKA (reference sequence). In nucleotides, the CDR3 is TGCAGTGCTAGGGGCGGAGTTAATGAGCAGTTCTTC. This codes for CSARGGVNEQFF.

This clonotype was counted ten times or more. The V gene is TRBV20-1, the J gene TRBJ2-4, with 13 positions matching TRBD2. The CDR3 extends over 15 amino acids. The junction had 7 bases not matched to a gene; V was cut back by 5 bases and J by 6 bases. Germline CDR1 DFQATT, CDR2 SNEGSKA (reference sequence). The CDR3 DNA is TGCAGTGCTCTAGGACTAGCGGGAGTAATAAACATTCAGTACTTC. Translation gives CSALGLAGVINIQYF.

This clonotype was seen more than once but under ten times. CDR3 sequence (DNA): TGTGCCAGCAGCTTCGAGTCTAGCGGGAGGCGGACGTACTTC. Protein: CASSFESSGRRTYF. V gene TRBV7-3 combines with J gene TRBJ2-5; TRBD2 matches 11 bases. With 3 bases clipped from V and 13 bases from J, the junction kept 10 bases outside the gene matches. The CDR3 runs 14 residues. CDR1 and CDR2 from the germline V gene are SGHTA and FQGTGA.

This clonotype was seen at least ten times. V gene TRBV5-6 combines with J gene TRBJ2-1, with D possibly matching TRBD1 (5 bases). Trimming cost V 0 bases and J 1 base, with 11 bases left between them. Looked up from germline, CDR1 is SGHDT and CDR2 is YYEEEE. The CDR3 extends over 16 amino acids. CDR3 coding DNA: TGTGCCAGCAGCTTGGGTGGGGCTGTTTCCTACAATGAGCAGTTCTTC. It translates to CASSLGGAVSYNEQFF.

This clonotype was counted ten times or more. The rearrangement joins TRBV28 to TRBJ1-5; D is ambiguous. V was cut by 6 bases and J by 7 bases, with 10 bases left in between. Germline V lookup: CDR1 MDHEN, CDR2 SYDVKM. This CDR3 comprises 12 residues. CDR3 DNA: TGTGCCAGCAGCCCCCGGGAACAGCCCCAGCATTTT. Translating gives CASSPREQPQHF.

The sample holds many counts of this clonotype. V and J are TRBV7-8 and TRBJ1-5; D is unclear. This CDR3 has 14 amino acids. The ends were cut back, 5 bases at V and 0 bases at J, with 8 bases in the middle. Germline CDR1 reads SGHVS; CDR2 reads FQNEAQ. CDR3 residues: CASSLSYSNQPQHF. CDR3 bases: TGTGCCAGCAGCCTGAGCTATAGCAATCAGCCCCAGCATTTT. The full variable domain, in which reference TRBV7-8 and TRBJ1-5 provide the parts outside the CDR3, is GAGVSQSPRYKVAKRGQDVALRCDPISGHVSLFWYQQALGQGPEFLTYFQNEAQLDKSGLPSDRFFAERPEGSVSTLKIQRTQQEDSAVYLCASSLSYSNQPQHFGDGTRLSIL.

This clonotype was found many times. This chain joins TRBV5-1 and TRBJ1-1; D possibly corresponds to TRBD1 (6 bases). V was clipped by 4 bases and J by 6 bases, with 13 bases between them. This CDR3 has 13 amino acids. The germline CDR1 and CDR2 sequences are SGHRS and YFSETQ. The CDR3 bases are TGCGCCAGCAGCAACACAGGGAGCCCTGAAGCTTTCTTT. Encoded protein: CASSNTGSPEAFF.

This clonotype was counted many times. This rearrangement joins TRBV10-3 to TRBJ2-5; 9 nucleotides line up with TRBD1. CDR3 length equals 13 residues. Per the germline V gene, CDR1 is ENHRY and CDR2 is SYGVKD. The V and J ends lost 2 bases and 12 bases, in that order; junction bases with no gene match: 7. The CDR3 DNA reads TGTGCCATCAGTGAGACCCTTCGGGACAGGGAGTACTTC. Protein: CAISETLRDREYF.

To note about this clonotype: A clone one base away is much larger, so this may be a read error. The chain recombines TRBV28 with TRBJ2-7, with a tentative D call TRBD2 (6 bases). V lost 6 bases and J 7 bases, leaving 10 bases between the germline ends. Germline-derived CDR1 and CDR2 are MDHEN and SYDVKM. CDR3 length equals 11 residues. Written as DNA, the CDR3 is TGTGCCAGCAGGCGGGGAGGTGAGCAGTACTTC. Translation: CASRRGGEQYF.

In its sample, this clonotype was seen many times. The chain links TRBV28 to TRBJ2-4, with 7 bases fitting TRBD1. The CDR3 loop spans 17 amino acids. CDR1 is MDHEN, CDR2 SYDVKM, per germline. After removal of 6 bases from V and 5 bases from J, the junction contained 16 bases not matched to a gene. CDR3 nucleotide sequence: TGTGCCAGCAGCTCTTTTAGGGGGCCAGGGATTGAAAACATTCAGTACTTC. Its protein product is CASSSFRGPGIENIQYF.

This clonotype was detected many times. The CDR3 here is CASSSPLAPETQYF. The CDR3 DNA is TGTGCCAGCAGTTCCCCACTAGCGCCCGAGACCCAGTACTTC. The V call is TRBV28, the J call TRBJ2-5, with 7 bases that match TRBD2. This CDR3 spans 14 amino acids. From germline, CDR1 is MDHEN and CDR2 SYDVKM. Losses at the gene ends were 4 bases for V and 5 bases for J; bases not matched to a gene: 7.

This clonotype was observed many times. V and J are TRBV6-1 and TRBJ2-1, with D uncertain. Trimming cost V 11 bases and J 0 bases, with 14 bases left between them. CDR3 size: 14 residues. Germline loops: CDR1 MNHNS, CDR2 SASEGT. CDR3 region: CALLRPNSYNEQFF. CDR3 bases: TGTGCCTTACTCAGACCCAACTCCTACAATGAGCAGTTCTTC.

In this sample, this clonotype turned up many times. The rearrangement joins TRBV12-3 or TRBV12-4 to TRBJ1-2; D is undetermined. The CDR3 covers 13 residues. The ends were cut back, 1 base at V and 7 bases at J, with 10 bases in the middle. CDR3 nucleotides: TGTGCCAGCAGTTTAGGATGGGGAGCTGGCTACACCTTC. Residues: CASSLGWGAGYTF.

V gene TRBV20-1 combines with J gene TRBJ1-2, with 11 bases that match TRBD1. V shed 3 bases and J 8 bases; nucleotides not matched to a gene: 8. In germline, CDR1 is DFQATT, CDR2 SNEGSKA (reference sequence). The CDR3 extends over 14 amino acids. CDR3 amino acids: CSARSGTGGKGYTF. The DNA of the CDR3 is TGCAGTGCTAGGTCCGGGACAGGGGGTAAAGGCTACACCTTC.

Note on this clonotype: Germline is not matched at one junction end, which may reflect a read error. V and J are TRBV29-1 and TRBJ2-7; TRBD2 is a possible D gene (7 bases). CDR3 length equals 16 residues. The germline V gene has CDR1 SQVTM and CDR2 ANQGSEA. CDR3 coding DNA: TGCGGCGTTGAACACAGAGGGGGGGGGCCTTTCTACGAGCAGTACTTC. Translating gives CGVEHRGGGPFYEQYF.